This T cell receptor beta chain stems from a study of metastatic and nonmetastatic thyroid tumors. Across the whole study: Where malignant and benign thyroid patients were concerned, repertoires were compared across blood and tumor or nodule tissue.

There were no patients who had received any treatment before thyroid surgery. MiXCR re-clonotyped the PCR reads for TCRdb. This sample has almost 70,000 clones, with 12% to 15% found just once. This clone was detected many times. The CDR3 contains 14 residues. V lost 3 bases and J 2 bases, leaving 10 bases between the germline ends. CDR1 and CDR2 (germline): MDHEN, SYDVKM. The chain uses TRBV28 and TRBJ1-1; D is ambiguous. Sequenced input: blood. This receptor was identified in a male donor with papillary thyroid cancer or a benign thyroid nodule (not recorded which). Some clones in this sample may be carry-over from other donors' samples. The CDR3: CASSLAQDNTEAFF. The CDR3 nucleotides are TGTGCCAGCAGTTTGGCCCAGGATAACACTGAAGCTTTCTTT.